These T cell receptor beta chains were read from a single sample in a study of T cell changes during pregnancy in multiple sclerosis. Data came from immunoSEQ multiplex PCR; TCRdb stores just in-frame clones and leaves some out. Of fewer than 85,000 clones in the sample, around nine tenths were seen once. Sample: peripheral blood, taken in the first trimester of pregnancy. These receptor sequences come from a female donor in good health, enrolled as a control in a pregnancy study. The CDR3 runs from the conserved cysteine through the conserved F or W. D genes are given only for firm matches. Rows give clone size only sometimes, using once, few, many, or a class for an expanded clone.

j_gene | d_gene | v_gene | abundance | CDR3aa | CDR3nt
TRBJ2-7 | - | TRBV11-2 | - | CASSLEGQGAEQYF | TGTGCCAGCAGCTTAGAAGGGCAAGGGGCCGAGCAGTACTTC
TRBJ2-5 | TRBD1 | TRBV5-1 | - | CASSLETGGGETQYF | TGCGCCAGCAGCTTGGAGACAGGGGGAGGGGAGACCCAGTACTTC
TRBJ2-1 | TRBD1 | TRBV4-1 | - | CASSQPDRGDEQFF | TGCGCCAGCAGCCAGCCGGACAGGGGCGATGAGCAGTTCTTC
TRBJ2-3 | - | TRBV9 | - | CASSVVHGDTQYF | TGTGCCAGCAGCGTAGTTCACGGAGATACGCAGTATTTT
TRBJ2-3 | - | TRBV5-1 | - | CASSLAGGPTDTQYF | TGCGCCAGCAGCTTGGCAGGGGGGCCCACAGATACGCAGTATTTT
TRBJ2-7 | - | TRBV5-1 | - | CASSPDREGFGQYF | TGCGCCAGCAGCCCGGACAGGGAGGGGTTCGGGCAGTACTTC
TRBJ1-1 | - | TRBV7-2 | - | CASSLYSDGGAEAFF | TGTGCCAGCAGCTTATATTCGGACGGAGGCGCTGAAGCTTTCTTT
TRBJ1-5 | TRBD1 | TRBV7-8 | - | CASSLTDRAAQPQHF | TGTGCCAGCAGCTTAACTGACAGGGCGGCTCAGCCCCAGCATTTT
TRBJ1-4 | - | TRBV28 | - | CASEAEREKLFF | TGTGCCAGCGAGGCAGAAAGGGAAAAACTGTTTTTT
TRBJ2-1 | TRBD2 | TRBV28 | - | CASSSSRGGTHNEQFF | TGTGCCAGCAGTTCCTCCCGGGGGGGGACACACAATGAGCAGTTCTTC
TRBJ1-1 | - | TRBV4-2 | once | CASSHASSRANTEAFF | TGTGCCAGCAGCCACGCCTCCTCCCGAGCGAACACTGAAGCTTTCTTT
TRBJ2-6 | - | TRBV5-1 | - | CASSSTGPGANVLTF | TGCGCCAGCAGCTCAACAGGGCCCGGGGCCAACGTCCTGACTTTC
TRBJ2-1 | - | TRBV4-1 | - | CASRPTRLRNEQFF | TGCGCCAGCAGACCGACTAGATTGCGTAATGAGCAGTTCTTC
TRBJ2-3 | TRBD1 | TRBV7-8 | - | CASTRTEGGQADTQYF | TGTGCCAGCACCCGCACGGAAGGGGGCCAGGCAGATACGCAGTATTTT
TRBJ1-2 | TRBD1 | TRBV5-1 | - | CASSLRGGSDGYTF | TGCGCCAGCAGCTTGAGAGGGGGCTCGGATGGCTACACCTTC
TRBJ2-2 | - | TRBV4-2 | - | CASSQGESGQLFF | TGTGCCAGCAGCCAAGGAGAGAGCGGTCAGCTGTTTTTT
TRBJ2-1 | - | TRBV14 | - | CASSQVQTAEQFF | TGTGCCAGCAGCCAAGTCCAGACAGCTGAGCAGTTCTTC
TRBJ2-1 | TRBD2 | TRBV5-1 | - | CASTLNLLAGSSYNEQFF | TGCGCCAGCACACTCAACCTACTAGCGGGAAGCTCCTACAATGAGCAGTTCTTC
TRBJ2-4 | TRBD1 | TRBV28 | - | CASSSPGQGAHIQYF | TGTGCCAGCAGTTCTCCGGGACAGGGGGCACACATTCAGTACTTC
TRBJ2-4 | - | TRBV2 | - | CASSEERGAKNIQYF | TGTGCCAGCAGTGAAGAGAGGGGGGCCAAAAACATTCAGTACTTC
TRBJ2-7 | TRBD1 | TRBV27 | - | CASSHLTRDRSFYEQYF | TGTGCCAGCAGTCATTTAACCCGGGACAGAAGTTTCTACGAGCAGTACTTC
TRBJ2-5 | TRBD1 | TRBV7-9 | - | CASSSTTGKGQETQYF | TGTGCCAGCAGCTCCACGACAGGGAAAGGGCAAGAGACCCAGTACTTC
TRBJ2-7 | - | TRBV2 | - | CASRKDSRRDEQYF | TGTGCCAGCAGGAAGGACTCCCGACGGGACGAGCAGTACTTC
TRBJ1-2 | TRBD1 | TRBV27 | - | CASRPGLGTGDGYTF | TGTGCCAGCAGGCCTGGGCTGGGGACAGGGGATGGCTACACCTTC
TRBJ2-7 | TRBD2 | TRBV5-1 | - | CASSLAGGDGYEQYF | TGCGCCAGCAGCCTAGCGGGAGGGGACGGTTACGAGCAGTACTTC
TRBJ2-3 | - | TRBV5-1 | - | CANSLDPGVTTDTQYF | TGCGCCAACAGCTTGGATCCAGGGGTGACCACAGATACGCAGTATTTT
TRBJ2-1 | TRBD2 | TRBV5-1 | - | CASSLVAGGGNEQFF | TGCGCCAGCAGCTTGGTGGCGGGGGGAGGGAATGAGCAGTTCTTC
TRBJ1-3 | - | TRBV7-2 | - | CASSLVRGSGNTIYF | TGTGCCAGCAGCTTAGTACGGGGCTCTGGAAACACCATATATTTT
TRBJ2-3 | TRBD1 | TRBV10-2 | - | CASRTGVDTQYF | TGCGCCAGCAGAACAGGGGTGGATACGCAGTATTTT
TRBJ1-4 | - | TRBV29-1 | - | CSVGGRNNEKLFF | TGCAGCGTTGGGGGGCGGAATAATGAAAAACTGTTTTTT
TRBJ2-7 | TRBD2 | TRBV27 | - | CASSGGGWRHSYEQYF | TGTGCCAGCAGTGGGGGGGGATGGCGCCACTCCTACGAGCAGTACTTC
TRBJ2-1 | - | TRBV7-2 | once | CASSLGENEQFF | TGTGCCAGCAGCTTGGGAGAGAATGAGCAGTTCTTC
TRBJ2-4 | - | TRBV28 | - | CASSLTGAGGFIQYF | TGTGCCAGCAGCCTAACCGGGGCTGGGGGCTTCATTCAGTACTTC
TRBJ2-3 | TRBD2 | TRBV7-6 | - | CASSRLELAGADTQYF | TGTGCCAGCAGCCGCCTTGAACTAGCGGGGGCGGATACGCAGTATTTT
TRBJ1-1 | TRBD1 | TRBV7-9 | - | CASSRGQGENTEAFF | TGTGCCAGCAGCCGGGGACAGGGCGAGAACACTGAAGCTTTCTTT
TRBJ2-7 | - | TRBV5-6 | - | CASSLARLGGTPSYEQYF | TGTGCCAGCAGCTTGGCGAGGTTGGGAGGGACACCGTCCTACGAGCAGTACTTC
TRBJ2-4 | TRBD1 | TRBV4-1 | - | CASSQTRTGGNIQYF | TGCGCCAGCAGCCAGACGAGGACAGGGGGGAACATTCAGTACTTC
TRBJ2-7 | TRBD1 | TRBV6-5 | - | CASRADRARTYEQYF | TGTGCCAGCAGGGCTGACAGGGCCCGAACCTACGAGCAGTACTTC
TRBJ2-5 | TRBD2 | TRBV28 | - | CASVTSGDGQETQYF | TGTGCCAGCGTTACGAGCGGGGACGGACAAGAGACCCAGTACTTC
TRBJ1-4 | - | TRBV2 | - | CASSAGVVGEKLFF | TGTGCCAGCAGTGCAGGGGTCGTAGGGGAAAAACTGTTTTTT
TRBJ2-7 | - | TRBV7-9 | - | CASSYGGYGEQYF | TGTGCCAGCAGCTACGGGGGTTACGGCGAGCAGTACTTC
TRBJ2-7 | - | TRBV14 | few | CASSPRQANPYEQYF | TGTGCCAGCAGCCCCCGGCAGGCGAACCCCTACGAGCAGTACTTC